The entry below gives a single TCR beta chain sequence along with its context. Its antigen is still unknown. The second PCR ran 7 to 11 cycles with a sample-barcoded 5' primer and J-beta primers. Each CDR3 protein is one row after TCRdb ran MiXCR on the 5' RACE reads. This sample yields under 700,000 distinct CDR3 sequences, of which 20% to 30% are seen a single time; 8.5% to 9.5% belongs to the top ten. The CDR3 loop spans 14 amino acids. Losses at the gene ends were 10 bases for V and 4 bases for J; bases not matched to a gene: 10. Germline CDR1 MNHEY, CDR2 SMNVEV (reference sequence). Aged about 6 to 95, donors were systemically healthy Caucasians from Russia. Each donor gave ten milliliters of peripheral blood. This sample is part of a study of blood T cells in healthy people across ages. Study observations and caveats: A roughly linear fall in TCR beta diversity per million T cells was seen with increasing age.

These data also formed part of another study, on T cells of mothers and their children. That source reports: Overlap ran slightly, non-significantly higher for related than unrelated mother-child pairs.

Sequenced material: blood. This chain joins TRBV27 and TRBJ2-1, with 7 bases aligning to TRBD2. This sequence originates from a boy aged 5-17 years in good health. The CDR3 is CATQASGTYNEQFF. CDR3 nucleotide sequence: TGTGCCACCCAAGCTAGCGGTACTTACAATGAGCAGTTCTTC.